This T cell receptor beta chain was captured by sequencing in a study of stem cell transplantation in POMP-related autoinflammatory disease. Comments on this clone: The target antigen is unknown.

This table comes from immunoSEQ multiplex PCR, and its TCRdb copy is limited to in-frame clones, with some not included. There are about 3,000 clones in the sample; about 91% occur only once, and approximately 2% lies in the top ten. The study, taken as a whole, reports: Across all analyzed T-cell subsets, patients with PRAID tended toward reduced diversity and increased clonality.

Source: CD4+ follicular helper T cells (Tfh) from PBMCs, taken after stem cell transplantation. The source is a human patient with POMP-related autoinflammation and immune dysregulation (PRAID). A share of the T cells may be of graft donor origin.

The CDR3 loop reads CASSPLAMSEDEQFF. CDR3 in DNA: TGTGCCAGCTCACCACTAGCAATGTCGGAAGATGAGCAGTTCTTC. The rearrangement links TRBV18 to TRBJ2-1; D not certain. This CDR3 comprises 15 residues. Trimming shortened V by 1 base and J by 8 bases, and 15 bases separated the two germline ends. Looked up from germline, CDR1 is KGHSH and CDR2 is LQKENI. Drawing the rest from reference TRBV18 and TRBJ2-1, the complete variable domain is NAGVMQNPRHLVRRRGQEARLRCSPMKGHSHVYWYRQLPEEGLKFMVYLQKENIIDESGMPKERFSAEFPKEGPSILRIQQVVRGDSAAYFCASSPLAMSEDEQFFGPGTRLTVL.